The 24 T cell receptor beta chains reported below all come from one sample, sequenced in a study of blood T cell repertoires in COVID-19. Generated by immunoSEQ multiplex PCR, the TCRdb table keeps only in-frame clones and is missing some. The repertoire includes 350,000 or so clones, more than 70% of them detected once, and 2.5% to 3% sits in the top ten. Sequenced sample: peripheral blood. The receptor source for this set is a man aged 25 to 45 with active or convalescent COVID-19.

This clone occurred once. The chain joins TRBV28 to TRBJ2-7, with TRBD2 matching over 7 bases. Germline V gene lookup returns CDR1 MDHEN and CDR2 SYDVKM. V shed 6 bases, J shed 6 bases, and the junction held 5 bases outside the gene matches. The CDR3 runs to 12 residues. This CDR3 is CASSPPGGEQYF. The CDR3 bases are TGTGCCAGCAGCCCACCGGGAGGCGAGCAGTACTTC.

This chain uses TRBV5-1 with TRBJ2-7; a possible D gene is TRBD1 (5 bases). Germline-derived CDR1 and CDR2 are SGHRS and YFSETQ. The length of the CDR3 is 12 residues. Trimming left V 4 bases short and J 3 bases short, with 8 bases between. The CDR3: CASSIGDYEQYF. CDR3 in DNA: TGCGCCAGCAGCATAGGGGACTACGAGCAGTACTTC.

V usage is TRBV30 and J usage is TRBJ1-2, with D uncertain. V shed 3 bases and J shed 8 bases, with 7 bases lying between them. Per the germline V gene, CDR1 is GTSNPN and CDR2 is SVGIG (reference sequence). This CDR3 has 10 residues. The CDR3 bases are TGTGCCTGGAGCGGGGTCGGCTACACCTTC. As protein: CAWSGVGYTF.

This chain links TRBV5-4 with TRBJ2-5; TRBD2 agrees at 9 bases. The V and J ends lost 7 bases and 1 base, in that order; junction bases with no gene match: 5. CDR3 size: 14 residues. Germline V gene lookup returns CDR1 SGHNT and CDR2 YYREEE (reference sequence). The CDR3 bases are TGTGCCAGCCAAAGCGGGGGGAGCCAAGAGACCCAGTACTTC. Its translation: CASQSGGSQETQYF.

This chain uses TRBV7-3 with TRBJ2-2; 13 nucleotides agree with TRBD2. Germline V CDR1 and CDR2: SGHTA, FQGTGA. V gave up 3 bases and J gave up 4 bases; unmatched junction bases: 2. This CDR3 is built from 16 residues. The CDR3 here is CASSFGLAGATGELFF. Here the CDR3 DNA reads TGTGCCAGCAGCTTCGGACTAGCGGGGGCCACCGGGGAGCTGTTTTTT.

The CDR3 DNA follows: TGTGCCAGCCGAACCAGGGGGGCTGATAGCAATCAGCCCCAGCATTTT. Translating gives CASRTRGADSNQPQHF. The chain has TRBV27 and TRBJ1-5, with 7 nucleotides matching TRBD1. The CDR3 is 16 residues long. V shed 8 bases and J 0 bases; nucleotides not matched to a gene: 10. CDR1 is MNHEY, CDR2 SMNVEV, per germline (reference sequence).

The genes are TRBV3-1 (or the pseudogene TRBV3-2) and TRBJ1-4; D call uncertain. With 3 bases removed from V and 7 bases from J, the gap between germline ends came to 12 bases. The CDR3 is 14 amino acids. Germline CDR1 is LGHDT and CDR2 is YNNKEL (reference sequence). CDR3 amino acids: CASSHGSGGEKLFF. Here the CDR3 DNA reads TGTGCCAGCAGCCACGGTTCCGGCGGTGAAAAACTGTTTTTT.

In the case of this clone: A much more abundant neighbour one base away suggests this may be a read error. The CDR3 loop reads CATSDGSYEQYF. The CDR3 DNA is TGTGCCACCAGTGACGGTTCCTACGAGCAGTACTTC. The V gene is TRBV24-1, the J gene TRBJ2-7; D is ambiguous. This CDR3 has 12 residues. Germline CDR1 and CDR2: KGHDR and SFDVKD. The V end was cut by 4 bases, the J end by 1 base, with 4 bases between.

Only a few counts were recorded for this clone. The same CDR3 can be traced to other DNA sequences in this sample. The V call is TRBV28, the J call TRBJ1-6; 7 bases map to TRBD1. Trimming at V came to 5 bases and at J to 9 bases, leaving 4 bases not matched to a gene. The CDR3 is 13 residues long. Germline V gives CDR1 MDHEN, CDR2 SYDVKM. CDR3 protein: CASSTGDASPLHF. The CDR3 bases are TGTGCCAGCAGTACAGGGGATGCTTCACCCCTCCACTTT.

The CDR3 DNA reads as TGTGCCAGCAGCTACCCGGGGGGCTCTGGGGCCAACGTCCTGACTTTC. Translating gives CASSYPGGSGANVLTF. This chain joins TRBV7-2 and TRBJ2-6, with TRBD2 identical over 7 bases. Trimming took 4 bases from V and 0 from J; bases not matched to a gene: 3. This CDR3 has 16 amino acids. CDR1 and CDR2 (germline): SGHTA, FQGNSA.

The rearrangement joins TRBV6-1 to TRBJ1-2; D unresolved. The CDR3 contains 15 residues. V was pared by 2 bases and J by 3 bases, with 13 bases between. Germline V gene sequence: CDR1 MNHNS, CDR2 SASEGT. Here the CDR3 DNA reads TGTGCCAGCAGTGAACCCTCGTCTTCCCACTATGGCTACACCTTC. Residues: CASSEPSSSHYGYTF.

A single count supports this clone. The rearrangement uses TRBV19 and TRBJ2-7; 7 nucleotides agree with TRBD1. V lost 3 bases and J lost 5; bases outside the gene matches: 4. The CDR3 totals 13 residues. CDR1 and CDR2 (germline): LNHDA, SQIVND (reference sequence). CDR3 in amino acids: CASSMVTGDEQYF. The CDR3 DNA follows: TGTGCCAGTAGTATGGTAACAGGGGACGAGCAGTACTTC.

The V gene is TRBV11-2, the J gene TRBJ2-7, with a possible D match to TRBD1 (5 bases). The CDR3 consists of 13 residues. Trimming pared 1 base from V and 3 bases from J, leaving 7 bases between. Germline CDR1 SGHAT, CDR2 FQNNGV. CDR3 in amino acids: CASSLGQNYEQYF. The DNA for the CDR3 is TGTGCCAGCAGCTTAGGACAGAACTACGAGCAGTACTTC.

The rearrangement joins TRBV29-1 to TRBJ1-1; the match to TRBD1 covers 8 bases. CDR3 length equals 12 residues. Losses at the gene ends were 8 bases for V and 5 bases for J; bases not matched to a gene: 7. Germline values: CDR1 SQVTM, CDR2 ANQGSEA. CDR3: CSQAQGGTEAFF. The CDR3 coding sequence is TGCAGCCAGGCACAGGGGGGGACTGAAGCTTTCTTT.

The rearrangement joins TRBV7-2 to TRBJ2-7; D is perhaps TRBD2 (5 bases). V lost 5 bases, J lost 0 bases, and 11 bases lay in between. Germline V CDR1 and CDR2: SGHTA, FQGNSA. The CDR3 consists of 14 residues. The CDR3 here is CASSADYSSYEQYF. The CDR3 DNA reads TGTGCCAGCAGCGCCGACTACTCCTCCTACGAGCAGTACTTC.

The CDR3 spells CASSLGQVGTEAFF. The CDR3, as DNA: TGCGCCAGCAGCTTGGGCCAGGTTGGAACTGAAGCTTTCTTT. V usage is TRBV5-1 and J usage is TRBJ1-1; D remains ambiguous. This CDR3 comprises 14 residues. The germline V and J ends were trimmed by 0 bases and 5 bases, with 11 bases remaining between them. Germline CDR1 and CDR2: SGHRS and YFSETQ.

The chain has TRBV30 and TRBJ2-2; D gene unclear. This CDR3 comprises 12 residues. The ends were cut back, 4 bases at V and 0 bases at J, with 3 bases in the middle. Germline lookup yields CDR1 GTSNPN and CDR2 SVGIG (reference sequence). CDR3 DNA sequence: TGTGCCTGGACAACGAACACCGGGGAGCTGTTTTTT. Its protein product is CAWTTNTGELFF.

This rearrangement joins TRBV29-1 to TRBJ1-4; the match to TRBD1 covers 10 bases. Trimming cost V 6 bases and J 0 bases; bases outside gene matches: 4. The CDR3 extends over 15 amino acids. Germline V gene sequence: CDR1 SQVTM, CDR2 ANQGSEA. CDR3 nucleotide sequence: TGCAGCGTAAGGGACAGGGGCGCAACTAATGAAAAACTGTTTTTT. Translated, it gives CSVRDRGATNEKLFF. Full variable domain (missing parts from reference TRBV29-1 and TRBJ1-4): SAVISQKPSRDICQRGTSLTIQCQVDSQVTMMFWYRQQPGQSLTLIATANQGSEATYESGFVIDKFPISRPNLTFSTLTVSNMSPEDSSIYLCSVRDRGATNEKLFFGSGTQLSVL.

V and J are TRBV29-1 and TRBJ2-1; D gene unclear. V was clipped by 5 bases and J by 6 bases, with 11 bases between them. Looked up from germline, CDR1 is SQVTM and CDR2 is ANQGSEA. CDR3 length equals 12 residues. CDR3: CSVLYFPNEQFF. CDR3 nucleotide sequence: TGCAGCGTTCTTTACTTTCCCAATGAGCAGTTCTTC.

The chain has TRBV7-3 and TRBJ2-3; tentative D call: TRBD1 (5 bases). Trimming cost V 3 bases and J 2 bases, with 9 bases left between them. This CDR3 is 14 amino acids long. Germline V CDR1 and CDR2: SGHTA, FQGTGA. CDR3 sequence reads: CASSLGRDTDTQYF. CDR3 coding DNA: TGTGCCAGCAGCTTGGGCAGGGACACAGATACGCAGTATTTT.

CDR3 DNA sequence: TGTGCCAGCAGCTTATCTGGGCCGGATCAGCCCCAGCATTTT. As protein: CASSLSGPDQPQHF. J is TRBJ1-5 and V is TRBV7-2; D is unresolved. The germline V and J ends were trimmed by 2 bases and 5 bases, with 10 bases remaining between them. This CDR3 has 14 residues. CDR1 and CDR2 from the germline V gene are SGHTA and FQGNSA.

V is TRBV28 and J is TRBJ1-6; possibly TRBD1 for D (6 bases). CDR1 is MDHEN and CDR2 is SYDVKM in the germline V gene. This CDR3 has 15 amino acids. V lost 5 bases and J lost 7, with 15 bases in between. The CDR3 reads CASSVPTGVNSPLHF. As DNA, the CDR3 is TGTGCCAGCAGTGTTCCGACAGGAGTGAATTCACCCCTCCACTTT.

The CDR3 DNA follows: TGTGCCAGCTCCTCTCTAAGCGGGAGGTCCTACGAGCAGTACTTC. Its translation: CASSSLSGRSYEQYF. V usage is TRBV14 and J usage is TRBJ2-7, with 9 bases that match TRBD2. Germline V gene sequence: CDR1 SGHDN, CDR2 FVKESK. The CDR3 has 15 amino acids. The junction had 9 bases not matched to a gene; V was cut back by 8 bases and J by 1 base.

The CDR3 region is CASSLVANTEAFF. The CDR3 region has the DNA TGTGCCAGCAGTTTAGTGGCGAACACTGAAGCTTTCTTT. The chain joins TRBV12-3 or TRBV12-4 to TRBJ1-1; unclear D gene. V lost 1 base, J lost 1 base, and 4 bases lay in between. The CDR3 has 13 amino acids.